The entry below describes one T cell receptor beta chain. The data were obtained in a study of blood T cell repertoires in COVID-19. Background on the study: The cDNA or gDNA used as material had been derived from T cells, B-cell-depleted T cells, or PBMCs.

In the study's own analysis: Amplification with reference gene primers provided the estimates of nucleated cell counts. Libraries were prepared by immunoSEQ multiplex PCR; TCRdb keeps only in-frame clonotypes and omits some of them. For V, J and clone size, that table is used; D and trimming come from the DNA. Of about 220,000 clones in the sample, 85% were seen once. This CDR3 is 15 amino acids long. CDR1 is SQVTM and CDR2 is ANQGSEA in the germline V gene. V was pared by 7 bases and J by 3 bases, with 20 bases between. Sequences were obtained from peripheral blood. The sequence derives from a woman aged 70 to 79 with COVID-19, enrolled during active disease. This chain links TRBV29-1 with TRBJ2-3; the D gene is possibly TRBD2 (6 bases). The CDR3 DNA reads as TGCAGCGCCCAGAGCGGGCTTACCGTGACAGATACGCAGTATTTT. Protein: CSAQSGLTVTDTQYF.